Sequencing of this T cell receptor beta chain was carried out in a study of identical twins. V lost 4 bases and J lost 4, with 12 bases in between. Germline CDR1 and CDR2: KGHSH and LQKENI. CDR3 length equals 14 residues. TCRdb fed the 5' RACE reads into MiXCR, producing one record per CDR3 protein. The sample shows 350,000 to 450,000 distinct CDR3 sequences, around 20% of them seen only once. The sample holds many counts of this clonotype. This chain links TRBV18 with TRBJ2-3; the D gene is possibly TRBD2 (6 bases). The clonotype comes from a man in his forties or fifties in good health. What was sequenced was naive T cells sorted from blood. CDR3 loop: CASSRRGWADTQYF. Here the CDR3 DNA reads TGTGCCAGCTCACGACGGGGGTGGGCAGATACGCAGTATTTT. Complete variable domain (other parts from reference TRBV18 and TRBJ2-3): NAGVMQNPRHLVRRRGQEARLRCSPMKGHSHVYWYRQLPEEGLKFMVYLQKENIIDESGMPKERFSAEFPKEGPSILRIQQVVRGDSAAYFCASSRRGWADTQYFGPGTRLTVL.